The present T cell receptor beta chain was sequenced within a study of blood T cell repertoires in COVID-19. Some clones are missing from TCRdb's copy, which holds only in-frame ones; the method was immunoSEQ multiplex PCR. The sample gives hundreds of thousands of clones, 80% to 90% of which show up once; around 0.85% is in the top ten. CDR1 SGHRS and CDR2 YFSETQ come from the germline V gene. The CDR3 covers 15 residues. Trimming stripped 1 base from V and 7 bases from J, with 14 bases between. Sequenced: PBMCs or T cells enriched from blood (not recorded which). J is TRBJ2-2 and V is TRBV5-1; TRBD2 is a possible D gene (5 bases). The TCR was taken from a man in his forties or fifties who had been exposed to COVID-19. Here the CDR3 DNA reads TGCGCCAGCAGCTTGATGGGCCGGGGTGTCGGGGAGCTGTTTTTT. It translates to CASSLMGRGVGELFF.